The 25 T cell receptor beta chains presented below share a single source sample, sequenced in a study of tumor-infiltrating lymphocytes in oesophageal squamous cell carcinoma (TCRdb year 2016). Receptor amplification or capture employed PCR. This sample was sequenced with an Illumina HiSeq 2000. TCRdb's own reprocessing of the public reads used fastp at Q25 and MiXCR and kept productive beta chains. One record per CDR3 amino acid sequence lists the most common genes and DNA. The sample table shows fewer than 16,000 distinct CDR3 sequences, and about half are seen once. Around 20% of the sample is held by the ten biggest clonotypes. The sample taken for sequencing was esophageal tumor tissue. Every receptor here comes from a male donor with esophageal squamous cell carcinoma.

This chain links TRBV27 with TRBJ2-3, with D possibly matching TRBD1 (6 bases). The DNA end is more similar to TRBJ2-7, so the J call may be wrong. CDR3 length: 16 residues. CDR1 is MNHEY and CDR2 is SMNVEV in the germline V gene (reference sequence). Here the CDR3 reads CASSLYVRGHSYEQYF. DNA for the CDR3: TGTGCCAGCAGTTTATACGTCAGGGGCCATTCCTACGAGCAGTACTTC.

J is TRBJ2-6 and V is TRBV11-2; D is undetermined. Germline assignment: CDR1 SGHAT and CDR2 FQNNGV. The CDR3 spans 15 residues. The V gene lost 2 bases and the J gene lost 0 bases, with 5 bases spanning the gap. CDR3 loop: CASSLQVSGANVLTF. Here the CDR3 DNA reads TGTGCCAGCAGCTTACAGGTCTCTGGGGCCAACGTCCTGACTTTC.

This clonotype has just one count. The chain links TRBV7-9 to TRBJ2-4; possibly TRBD1 for D (6 bases). Matching the DNA end better, TRBJ2-7 makes the J call doubtful. This CDR3 contains 13 residues. CDR1 is SEHNR, CDR2 FQNEAQ, per germline (reference sequence). CDR3: CASSLDRADEQYF. The CDR3 nucleotides read TGTGCCAGCAGCTTAGACAGGGCCGACGAGCAGTACTTC.

The rearrangement joins TRBV7-6 to TRBJ2-1; TRBD1 matches 7 bases. The J call may not be correct, given that the DNA end is closer to TRBJ2-7. Germline V gives CDR1 SGHVS, CDR2 FNYEAQ. This CDR3 contains 14 residues. CDR3 DNA: TGTGCCAGCAGCGCCCGGGACAGCACCTACGAGCAGTACTTC. It codes for CASSARDSTYEQYF.

This chain connects TRBV6-4 to TRBJ1-5; D possibly corresponds to TRBD1 (5 bases). The V gene lost 7 bases and the J gene lost 2 bases, with 12 bases spanning the gap. CDR3 length: 14 residues. CDR1 and CDR2 from the germline V gene are MRHNA and SNTAGT. In DNA, the CDR3 is TGTGCCAGCACGGGAACAGGTGGCAATCAGCCCCAGCATTTT. It translates to CASTGTGGNQPQHF.

The rearrangement links TRBV12-1 to TRBJ2-7; the D call TRBD2 from the table was never checked on the DNA. The end of the DNA is better explained by TRBJ2-1, so the J call may be wrong. TRBV12-1 is termed a pseudogene. The CDR3 covers 13 residues. The CDR3 loop is CAQLAGGPCEQFF. CDR3 in DNA: TGTGCCCAGCTAGCGGGAGGGCCCTGTGAGCAGTTCTTC.

CDR3 sequence (DNA): TGTGCCAGCAGGGGGACAGGGGGCAAGTGGGCACATACGCAGTACTTC. Amino acids: CASRGTGGKWAHTQYF. This sequence joins TRBV28 and TRBJ2-7, with 12 positions matching TRBD1. This CDR3 comprises 16 residues. Germline CDR1 MDHEN, CDR2 SYDVKM. Trimming took 6 bases from V and 9 from J; bases not matched to a gene: 15.

This clonotype was counted many times. V usage is TRBV5-1 and J usage is TRBJ1-1, with 9 bases lining up with TRBD1. Germline V lookup: CDR1 SGHRS, CDR2 YFSETQ. CDR3 length: 15 amino acids. Losses at the gene ends were 2 bases for V and 3 bases for J; bases not matched to a gene: 5. As DNA, the CDR3 is TGCGCCAGCAGCTTCCGGGGACAGGGTGACACTGAAGCTTTCTTT. This gives the protein CASSFRGQGDTEAFF.

The chain recombines TRBV12-3 or TRBV12-4 with TRBJ2-1, with TRBD1 matching over 9 bases. The J call could be wrong; TRBJ2-7 is a better fit for the DNA end. CDR3 length: 14 residues. The CDR3 protein is CASTDRGFHNEQYF. The CDR3, as DNA: TGTGCCAGCACAGACAGGGGGTTCCACAATGAGCAGTACTTC.

This clonotype was seen many times. A read error is possible here, since a much larger clone lies one base away. V is TRBV28 and J is TRBJ2-5, with unresolved D. Trimming removed 0 bases from V and 11 bases from J, with 13 bases in between. CDR1 is MDHEN and CDR2 is SYDVKM in the germline V gene. The CDR3 loop spans 13 amino acids. The CDR3, as DNA: TGTGCCAGCAGTTTATGGCTGGCGAATGAGCAGTACTTC. Protein: CASSLWLANEQYF.

The chain combines TRBV11-1 with TRBJ2-5; a weak D match, TRBD1 (6 bases). The CDR3 covers 17 residues. The ends were cut back, 5 bases at V and 3 bases at J, with 22 bases in the middle. Germline assignment: CDR1 SGHAT and CDR2 FQDESV (reference sequence). The CDR3 DNA reads as TGTGCCAGCAGCCCTCCCCTTATCCAGGACAGCAAAGAGACCCAGTACTTC. The encoded protein is CASSPPLIQDSKETQYF.

V usage is TRBV28 and J usage is TRBJ2-1; no firm D call. The J call may be incorrect, as the DNA end agrees better with TRBJ2-7. Germline values: CDR1 MDHEN, CDR2 SYDVKM. This CDR3 has 15 amino acids. The DNA for the CDR3 is TGTGCCAGCAGCCAGCACCCGGGCCAAACCTACGAGCAGTACTTC. This encodes CASSQHPGQTYEQYF.

The CDR3 here is CASSYRRQGAYEQYF. The CDR3 DNA sequence: TGTGCCAGCAGTTACCGTAGGCAAGGGGCCTACGAGCAGTACTTC. The chain has TRBV6-6 and TRBJ2-5, with D possibly being TRBD1 (5 bases). Matching the DNA end better, TRBJ2-7 makes the J call doubtful. Per germline, CDR1 MNHNY and CDR2 SVGAGI (reference sequence). This CDR3 is built from 15 residues.

This clonotype was detected only a few times. The rearrangement uses TRBV7-2 and TRBJ2-3; possibly TRBD1 for D (6 bases). Germline CDR1 and CDR2: SGHTA and FQGNSA. CDR3 length: 15 amino acids. V gave up 2 bases and J gave up 0 bases, with 9 bases separating them. CDR3 sequence (DNA): TGTGCCAGCAGCTTAACCAGGGGTAGCACAGATACGCAGTATTTT. Translated, it gives CASSLTRGSTDTQYF.

CDR3: CSARVGADGNTEAFF. The CDR3 DNA is TGCAGTGCTAGAGTTGGGGCAGATGGGAACACTGAAGCTTTCTTT. The chain joins TRBV20-1 to TRBJ1-1, with D perhaps TRBD1 (5 bases). CDR3 length: 15 residues. Germline assignment: CDR1 DFQATT and CDR2 SNEGSKA (reference sequence). The ends were cut back, 1 base at V and 1 base at J, with 13 bases in the middle.

On this clonotype itself: The CDR3 carries no conserved terminal phenylalanine or tryptophan, so it likely arises from a read error. It is unclear where the CDR3 begins or ends on the DNA, so no DNA is shown, and the CDR3 is as TCRdb lists it. The chain links TRBV28 to TRBJ2-6; the D call in the table, TRBD1, was not verified against the DNA. The germline V gene encodes CDR1 MDHEN and CDR2 SYDVKM. Inclusive of both ends, the CDR3 amounts to 16 amino acids. The CDR3 sequence is CATYGGTVAWEQYFGA.

In this sample, this clonotype turned up many times. The rearrangement joins TRBV6-4 to TRBJ1-1; maybe TRBD1 (5 bases). The CDR3 is 16 amino acids. CDR1 and CDR2 (germline): MRHNA, SNTAGT. The V gene lost 6 bases and the J gene lost 1 base, with 18 bases spanning the gap. This CDR3 is CASSREGWGSNTEAFF. As DNA, the CDR3 is TGTGCCAGCAGCAGGGAGGGATGGGGTTCGAACACTGAAGCTTTCTTT.

This clonotype was counted between two and nine times. A junction end diverges from the germline sequence, so it may reflect a read error. CDR3 sequence (DNA): TGTGCTAGCAGCGCCTCAGGGACAGATACGCAGTATTTT. Its translation: CASSASGTDTQYF. The chain is built from TRBV7-7 and TRBJ2-3, with D possibly being TRBD1 (5 bases). The CDR3 sequence is 13 residues long. Germline loops: CDR1 SSHAT, CDR2 FNYEAQ (reference sequence).

About this clonotype itself: The conserved phenylalanine or tryptophan normally closing the CDR3 is absent here, so this likely arose from a read error. No DNA is shown, since the ends of the CDR3 on it are uncertain; the CDR3 is the one TCRdb lists. The chain links TRBV7-8 to TRBJ2-3; TRBD1 is the table's D call, not checked against the DNA. The CDR3 contains 16 residues when both ends are counted. Germline V CDR1 and CDR2: SGHVS, FQNEAQ. CDR3 region: CASSLGTEIHPSTLGT.

The J gene is TRBJ1-4, the V gene TRBV10-3; possibly TRBD1 for D (5 bases). Germline V gene data show CDR1 as ENHRY and CDR2 as SYGVKD. The CDR3 is made up of 15 amino acids. The V end lost 0 bases, the J end lost 7 bases, and 12 bases lay between the germline ends. The CDR3 nucleotides are TGTGCCATCAGTGAGTCGGGGCGTATAAGTGAAAAACTGTTTTTT. Translation: CAISESGRISEKLFF.

CDR3 in amino acids: CASSGTINNEQFF. For the CDR3, the DNA is TGTGCCAGCAGCGGGACCATCAACAATGAGCAGTTCTTC. V is TRBV7-6 and J is TRBJ2-1, with D tentatively TRBD1 or TRBD2 (5 bases each). CDR1 is SGHVS, CDR2 FNYEAQ, per germline. The V and J ends lost 5 bases and 5 bases respectively, with 10 bases between them. This CDR3 contains 13 residues.

The CDR3 sequence is CASSSQLAGTDTQYF. The CDR3 DNA reads as TGTGCCAGCAGCTCCCAACTAGCGGGCACAGATACGCAGTATTTT. J is TRBJ2-3 and V is TRBV7-6; 8 bases are a match to TRBD2. CDR3 length: 15 residues. Per the germline V gene, CDR1 is SGHVS and CDR2 is FNYEAQ. V dropped 4 bases and J dropped 1; count of bases not matched to a gene: 4. The whole variable domain, filled in from reference TRBV7-6 and TRBJ2-3, reads GAGVSQSPRYKVTKRGQDVALRCDPISGHVSLYWYRQALGQGPEFLTYFNYEAQQDKSGLPNDRFSAERPEGSISTLTIQRTEQRDSAMYRCASSSQLAGTDTQYFGPGTRLTVL.

On this clonotype itself: Likely a read error: the CDR3 ends without its conserved phenylalanine or tryptophan. It is unclear where the CDR3 begins or ends on the DNA, so no DNA is shown, and the CDR3 is as TCRdb lists it. The rearrangement uses TRBV7-3 and TRBJ1-1; TRBD1 is taken as the D call from the table, unchecked against the DNA. Germline-derived CDR1 and CDR2 are SGHTA and FQGTGA. Both ends counted, the CDR3 spans 17 residues. CDR3 residues: CASSLGRIAPTSSTSGQ.

With respect to this clonotype: Since no conserved phenylalanine or tryptophan closes the CDR3, a read error is the likely cause. The limits of the CDR3 on the DNA are not certain, so only TCRdb's listed CDR3 is given. V and J are TRBV19 and TRBJ2-1; TRBD2 is taken as the D call from the table, unchecked against the DNA. The CDR3 spans 9 amino acids, including both terminal residues. Germline V gene sequence: CDR1 LNHDA, CDR2 SQIVND (reference sequence). CDR3 protein: CASSTRLAG.

This clonotype has ten or more counts. The V and J genes are TRBV7-8 and TRBJ2-2; D ambiguous. Germline CDR1 and CDR2: SGHVS and FQNEAQ. The CDR3 spans 12 residues. Trimming took 5 bases from V and 7 from J, leaving 8 bases between them. For the CDR3, the DNA is TGTGCCAGCAGCCCTACGATCGGGGAGCTGTTTTTT. Its protein is CASSPTIGELFF.